These 26 T cell receptor beta chains share one sample of origin, sequenced in a study of graft-versus-host responses after intestinal transplantation. Their specific antigens are unknown. The data were produced by immunoSEQ multiplex PCR, yet TCRdb's version contains in-frame clones alone and is incomplete. The table has tens of thousands of clones, about 93% seen once. Material: unstimulated CD8+ T cells sorted from spleen or lymph node cells, obtained before intestinal transplant. The origin of the receptors is a human donor who received an intestinal transplant.

This sequence joins TRBV30 and TRBJ2-2, with D perhaps TRBD1 (5 bases). This CDR3 is 13 amino acids long. The germline gives CDR1 GTSNPN, CDR2 SVGIG (reference sequence). V was clipped by 0 bases and J by 6 bases, with 8 bases between them. CDR3 loop: CAWSVQDPGELFF. In DNA, the CDR3 is TGTGCCTGGAGTGTACAGGATCCCGGGGAGCTGTTTTTT.

The chain has TRBV11-2 and TRBJ2-4; unclear D gene. The CDR3 is 16 residues long. V lost 2 bases, J lost 0 bases, and 11 bases lay in between. Germline V gene lookup returns CDR1 SGHAT and CDR2 FQNNGV. CDR3 residues: CASSLFSGSAKNIQYF. The CDR3 DNA reads TGTGCCAGCAGCTTATTTTCGGGTTCAGCCAAAAACATTCAGTACTTC.

This clone occurred once. The chain employs TRBV5-1 and TRBJ2-3; 7 bases are shared with TRBD2. V dropped 4 bases and J dropped 3; count of bases not matched to a gene: 8. The CDR3 length is 15 residues. CDR1 is SGHRS, CDR2 YFSETQ, per germline. CDR3 DNA: TGCGCCAGCAGCCCTGGGGGGGGTCGGACAGATACGCAGTATTTT. Protein sequence: CASSPGGGRTDTQYF.

The chain links TRBV19 to TRBJ2-7; weak D call: TRBD2 (6 bases). The CDR3 consists of 14 residues. Germline V lookup: CDR1 LNHDA, CDR2 SQIVND (reference sequence). V lost 4 bases and J lost 3, with 13 bases in between. DNA of the CDR3: TGTGCCAGTAGTAAAATTAGCGGAGGCTACGAGCAGTACTTC. This sequence encodes CASSKISGGYEQYF.

The CDR3 spells CAWSADLGNEQFF. DNA of the CDR3: TGTGCCTGGAGTGCGGACTTGGGCAATGAGCAGTTCTTC. The chain combines TRBV30 with TRBJ2-1; D is perhaps TRBD2 (5 bases). There are 13 residues in the CDR3. V was trimmed by 1 base and J by 6 bases, leaving 10 bases between them. Germline V gene data show CDR1 as GTSNPN and CDR2 as SVGIG (reference sequence).

V gene TRBV19 combines with J gene TRBJ1-2; no clear D. This CDR3 has 11 amino acids. Germline CDR1 reads LNHDA; CDR2 reads SQIVND (reference sequence). The V gene lost 10 bases and the J gene lost 6 bases, with 12 bases spanning the gap. The CDR3 bases are TGTGCCACCACGGGTTGGGATGGCTACACCTTC. The encoded protein is CATTGWDGYTF.

The chain carries TRBV5-4 and TRBJ1-2; TRBD1 matches 10 bases. V lost 5 bases to trimming and J lost 1 base; unmatched junction nucleotides: 11. CDR3 length: 17 amino acids. Germline V gene data show CDR1 as SGHNT and CDR2 as YYREEE (reference sequence). This chain's CDR3 is CASRSTGGGPFNYGYTF. Here the CDR3 DNA reads TGTGCCAGCAGGTCGACAGGGGGCGGACCGTTTAACTATGGCTACACCTTC.

The genes are TRBV4-1 and TRBJ1-2; 7 bases map to TRBD1. The germline gives CDR1 MGHRA, CDR2 YSYEKL. The CDR3 consists of 15 residues. Trimming cost V 4 bases and J 6 bases; bases outside gene matches: 11. The CDR3 DNA sequence: TGCGCCAGCAGCCGAGTAACAGGGGATCCGAATGGCTACACCTTC. Amino acids: CASSRVTGDPNGYTF.

The rearrangement uses TRBV7-2 and TRBJ2-2; 8 bases align to TRBD1. V lost 4 bases and J lost 5; bases outside the gene matches: 9. This CDR3 region has 16 residues. The germline CDR1 and CDR2 sequences are SGHTA and FQGNSA. As DNA, the CDR3 is TGTGCCAGCAGCTGGGGCAGGGGGCGCGGGACCGGGGAGCTGTTTTTT. As protein: CASSWGRGRGTGELFF.

This clone was detected only once. This chain joins TRBV10-2 and TRBJ1-4, with D possibly being TRBD1 (5 bases). CDR3 length equals 21 residues. Germline assignment: CDR1 WSHSY and CDR2 SAAADI. Trimming pared 7 bases from V and 7 bases from J, leaving 37 bases between. The CDR3 sequence is CASTKEGKVRPYTAGSEKLFF. CDR3 DNA: TGCGCCAGCACCAAGGAGGGGAAAGTTCGACCCTATACCGCGGGGAGTGAAAAACTGTTTTTT.

This chain links TRBV10-2 with TRBJ2-5; a possible D gene is TRBD2 (5 bases). Germline CDR1 WSHSY, CDR2 SAAADI. This CDR3 has 12 amino acids. Trimming shortened V by 10 bases and J by 3 bases, and 12 bases separated the two germline ends. This chain's CDR3 is CATGEAEETQYF. CDR3 bases: TGCGCCACAGGTGAAGCGGAAGAGACCCAGTACTTC.

The chain uses TRBV5-1 and TRBJ2-7; D is ambiguous. The germline gives CDR1 SGHRS, CDR2 YFSETQ. Between the trimmed V and J ends, which lost 0 bases and 2 bases, there was a span of 9 bases. CDR3 size: 14 residues. The CDR3 spells CASSLGQNAYEQYF. The CDR3 DNA reads as TGCGCCAGCAGCTTGGGGCAGAATGCCTACGAGCAGTACTTC.

The chain uses TRBV5-1 and TRBJ2-1; perhaps TRBD2 as D (5 bases). Between the trimmed V and J ends, which lost 0 bases and 1 base, there was a span of 11 bases. This CDR3 contains 16 residues. The V gene's germline CDR1 is SGHRS and CDR2 YFSETQ. CDR3 sequence: CASSLGSGLSYNEQFF. In DNA form, the CDR3 reads TGCGCCAGCAGCTTGGGGTCGGGATTGTCCTACAATGAGCAGTTCTTC.

This clone was seen a handful of times. The chain has TRBV6-1 and TRBJ1-6; D uncertain. The length of the CDR3 is 15 residues. Germline V gene data show CDR1 as MNHNS and CDR2 as SASEGT. V lost 2 bases and J lost 10, with 15 bases in between. The CDR3 nucleotides are TGTGCCAGCAGTGAATGGGAGAGGGTAGAGTCACCCCTCCACTTT. Translating it yields CASSEWERVESPLHF.

The chain has TRBV5-4 and TRBJ1-2; possibly TRBD1 for D (5 bases). Germline V CDR1 and CDR2: SGHNT, YYREEE (reference sequence). Trimming removed 4 bases at V and 5 bases at J, with 15 bases between. This CDR3 region has 14 residues. Here the CDR3 DNA reads TGTGCCAGCAGCCCGCCTGGGGCTTATTATGGCTACACCTTC. Amino acid sequence: CASSPPGAYYGYTF.

The V gene is TRBV4-3, the J gene TRBJ2-1, with 7 nucleotides matching TRBD1. The CDR3 is 14 residues long. Germline lookup yields CDR1 LGHNA and CDR2 YSLEER. The J segment lost 15 bases and the V segment lost 0 bases, leaving 11 bases of the junction unmatched. In nucleotides, the CDR3 is TGCGCCAGCAGCCAAGAACTCGGCGACAGGGATCTGTTCTTC. It translates to CASSQELGDRDLFF.

The sample holds a few counts of this clone. The CDR3 sequence is CASSLGPGTTNEKLFF. The CDR3 nucleotides read TGTGCCAGCAGCTTAGGCCCCGGGACAACTAATGAAAAACTGTTTTTT. The chain has TRBV13 and TRBJ1-4; D is unresolved. V was trimmed by 0 bases and J by 0 bases, leaving 8 bases between them. In germline, CDR1 is PRHDT, CDR2 FYEKMQ (reference sequence). The CDR3 length is 16 residues.

V is TRBV4-3 and J is TRBJ1-1; D remains ambiguous. The CDR3 spans 14 residues. V gave up 5 bases and J gave up 2 bases, with 12 bases separating them. Germline-derived CDR1 and CDR2 are LGHNA and YSLEER. In DNA form, the CDR3 reads TGCGCCAGCAGCGGGAGCGCCTTCAACACTGAAGCTTTCTTT. Its protein product is CASSGSAFNTEAFF.

The chain is built from TRBV12-5 and TRBJ1-2, with D unclear. CDR3 length: 13 amino acids. Trimming removed 5 bases at V and 2 bases at J, with 9 bases between. Germline lookup yields CDR1 LGHNT and CDR2 FRNRAP. CDR3 in amino acids: CASGPGENYGYTF. In nucleotides, the CDR3 is TGTGCTAGTGGTCCCGGTGAGAACTATGGCTACACCTTC.

The chain recombines TRBV9 with TRBJ2-2; a weak D match, TRBD2 (7 bases). The CDR3 contains 16 residues. From germline, CDR1 is SGDLS and CDR2 YYNGEE. V lost 4 bases and J 2 bases, leaving 15 bases between the germline ends. Here the CDR3 DNA reads TGTGCCAGCAGCTCCCTCGGGGGGCCTAACACCGGGGAGCTGTTTTTT. This encodes CASSSLGGPNTGELFF.

The chain has TRBV5-1 and TRBJ1-3; D unresolved. There are 17 residues in the CDR3. The V gene lost 0 bases and the J gene lost 0 bases, with 13 bases spanning the gap. CDR1 and CDR2 from the germline V gene are SGHRS and YFSETQ. CDR3 in DNA: TGCGCCAGCAGCTTGGACTACGAGGATTACTCTGGAAACACCATATATTTT. As protein: CASSLDYEDYSGNTIYF.

The chain has TRBV28 and TRBJ2-7; 8 positions match TRBD2. The CDR3 covers 17 residues. Germline CDR1 reads MDHEN; CDR2 reads SYDVKM. The J segment lost 4 bases and the V segment lost 3 bases, leaving 14 bases of the junction unmatched. The CDR3 is CASSFESSGYIHYEQYF. As DNA, the CDR3 is TGTGCCAGCAGTTTTGAATCTAGCGGGTATATTCATTACGAGCAGTACTTC.

This chain links TRBV7-6 with TRBJ1-1; D is perhaps TRBD1 (5 bases). Between the trimmed V and J ends, which lost 4 bases and 0 bases, there was a span of 6 bases. The CDR3 is 13 residues long. CDR1 and CDR2 (germline): SGHVS, FNYEAQ. CDR3 loop: CASSSGLNTEAFF. For the CDR3, the DNA is TGTGCCAGCAGCTCAGGGCTGAACACTGAAGCTTTCTTT.

The chain is built from TRBV9 and TRBJ1-1, with 11 bases that match TRBD1. Germline V gene sequence: CDR1 SGDLS, CDR2 YYNGEE. Trimming cost V 3 bases and J 6 bases; bases outside gene matches: 13. The length of the CDR3 is 17 residues. The CDR3 coding sequence is TGTGCCAGCAGCGAAAGTCCCGGACAGGGGGCTATGGCTGAAGCTTTCTTT. Translated, it gives CASSESPGQGAMAEAFF. Using reference TRBV9 and TRBJ1-1 for the parts outside the CDR3, the full variable domain is DSGVTQTPKHLITATGQRVTLRCSPRSGDLSVYWYQQSLDQGLQFLIQYYNGEERAKGNILERFSAQQFPDLHSELNLSSLELGDSALYFCASSESPGQGAMAEAFFGQGTRLTVV.

The J gene is TRBJ1-2, the V gene TRBV10-3, with a tentative D call TRBD1 (5 bases). Between the trimmed V and J ends, which lost 4 bases and 3 bases, there was a span of 12 bases. The CDR3 contains 14 residues. Germline CDR1 ENHRY, CDR2 SYGVKD. The CDR3, as DNA: TGTGCCATCAGTGTAGGAGGGACCCACTATGGCTACACCTTC. This gives the protein CAISVGGTHYGYTF.

This clone showed up just once. This chain joins TRBV5-4 and TRBJ2-3, with a weak D call TRBD1 (5 bases). The length of the CDR3 is 12 residues. CDR1 is SGHNT and CDR2 is YYREEE in the germline V gene (reference sequence). The germline V and J ends were trimmed by 4 bases and 3 bases, with 6 bases remaining between them. The CDR3 DNA is TGTGCCAGCAGCCCAGGGACAGATACGCAGTATTTT. This translates into CASSPGTDTQYF. The full variable domain, rest sourced from reference TRBV5-4 and TRBJ2-3, is ETGVTQSPTHLIKTRGQQVTLRCSSQSGHNTVSWYQQALGQGPQFIFQYYREEENGRGNFPPRFSGLQFPNYSSELNVNALELDDSALYLCASSPGTDTQYFGPGTRLTVL.